The text below deals with one TCR beta chain. Antigen specificity is unknown. Within the sample, other DNA sequences also encode this same CDR3. Data came from immunoSEQ multiplex PCR; TCRdb stores just in-frame clones and leaves some out. The sample lists around 1,600 clones; 70% to 85% were seen once. This specimen belongs to a study of PD-1 blockade in classical Hodgkin lymphoma. The CDR3 has 13 residues. Germline loops: CDR1 SQVTM, CDR2 ANQGSEA. The J segment lost 1 base and the V segment lost 6 bases, leaving 4 bases of the junction unmatched. Following autologous stem cell transplantation, relapse occurred in every patient, and exposure to brentuximab vedotin varied. PBMCs, once thawed, yielded CD8+ T cells isolated by magnetic negative selection. Relapsed/refractory classical Hodgkin lymphoma patients had complete, partial or progressive responses. Findings and limits, study-wide: TCR diversity at baseline was reported to be reduced in newly diagnosed patients relative to healthy donors.

Sequences were derived from CD8+ T cells from blood, sampled at baseline. J is TRBJ2-7 and V is TRBV29-1; TRBD1 agrees at 9 bases. The sequence was obtained from a human donor with classical Hodgkin lymphoma. The CDR3 DNA sequence: TGCAGCGTAAGACAGGGGGAATCCTACGAGCAGTACTTC. It codes for CSVRQGESYEQYF.